This TCR beta chain originates from a study of T cells after yellow fever vaccination. General study findings and limits: Post-booster reappearance was seen for most primary-vaccination clones (roughly 96% CD4, roughly 86% CD8). Weaker overall was a secondary response that nonetheless peaked faster, on day 5 versus 15. FACS-sorted repertoires might harbor abundant contaminating clonotypes from the bulk population.

The CDR3 has 16 amino acids. V was clipped by 5 bases and J by 1 base, with 15 bases between them. A 5'RACE template-switching step, the method used to make TCR cDNA, added a universal primer site and UMIs. TCRdb redid the calling of the 5' RACE reads with MiXCR, one entry per CDR3 protein. The table has around 600,000 distinct CDR3 sequences, roughly an eighth seen once. This clonotype turned up a few times. Antigen specificity is unknown. This clonotype was sampled from a young man who received the YFV17D yellow fever vaccine. The chain recombines TRBV12-3 or TRBV12-4 with TRBJ2-1, with TRBD2 as a possible D gene (5 bases). Sequenced material: PBMCs, taken on the day of the yellow fever booster vaccination. The CDR3 sequence: CASSPRGPGSYNEQFF. The CDR3 DNA follows: TGTGCCAGCAGTCCCCGAGGGCCTGGGTCCTACAATGAGCAGTTCTTC.